Each of the 10 T cell receptor beta chains below was sequenced from the same sample in a study of T cell responses to AZD1222 COVID-19 vaccine. TCRdb's copy holds only in-frame clones and misses some; the assay was immunoSEQ multiplex PCR. This table has around 130,000 clones, 89% appearing once. Specimen: peripheral blood, collected 28 days after the second AZD1222 dose. These receptors all come from an adult who received the AZD1222 COVID-19 vaccine.

A single count supports this clone. DNA of the CDR3: TGTGCCAGCACGGCGGGAGGGGGTGAGACCCAGTACTTC. Protein sequence: CASTAGGGETQYF. The genes are TRBV9 and TRBJ2-5, with 9 nucleotides matching TRBD2. The CDR3 sequence is 13 residues long. V lost 6 bases and J lost 5; bases outside the gene matches: 5. Per the germline V gene, CDR1 is SGDLS and CDR2 is YYNGEE.

The genes are TRBV3-1 (or the pseudogene TRBV3-2) and TRBJ1-3; D not resolved. The germline V gene has CDR1 LGHDT and CDR2 YNNKEL (reference sequence). The V and J ends lost 1 base and 4 bases respectively, with 8 bases between them. The CDR3 totals 14 residues. The CDR3 nucleotides are TGTGCCAGCAGCCAAGGTCCGGCAGGAAACACCATATATTTT. It translates to CASSQGPAGNTIYF.

The chain is built from TRBV19 and TRBJ2-3, with 8 bases lining up with TRBD2. The V gene end was trimmed by 4 bases and the J gene end by 2 bases; junction bases not matched to a gene: 8. From germline, CDR1 is LNHDA and CDR2 SQIVND (reference sequence). The CDR3 totals 16 residues. Here the CDR3 DNA reads TGTGCCAGTAGTAAGGGGAAGCGGGAGCCCACAGATACGCAGTATTTT. It yields the protein CASSKGKREPTDTQYF.

The genes are TRBV5-1 and TRBJ1-1; D remains ambiguous. CDR1 is SGHRS and CDR2 is YFSETQ in the germline V gene. V dropped 0 bases and J dropped 0 bases, with 3 bases sitting between them. The CDR3 contains 13 residues. In DNA form, the CDR3 reads TGCGCCAGCAGCTTGGGACTGAACACTGAAGCTTTCTTT. This translates into CASSLGLNTEAFF.

The gene calls are TRBV11-2 and TRBJ1-1, with D possibly TRBD1 on 5 matching bases. This CDR3 region has 13 residues. With 5 bases removed from V and 2 bases from J, the gap between germline ends came to 9 bases. Germline CDR1 is SGHAT and CDR2 is FQNNGV. CDR3 protein: CASSKWGNTEAFF. The CDR3 DNA is TGTGCCAGCAGCAAGTGGGGCAACACTGAAGCTTTCTTT.

About this clone: Other DNA sequences of this sample code for an identical CDR3. This chain links TRBV12-3 or TRBV12-4 with TRBJ1-6; D gene unclear. The V end was cut by 3 bases, the J end by 7 bases, with 4 bases between. This CDR3 has 12 amino acids. CDR3 bases: TGTGCCAGCAGTTTCGGCAATTCACCCCTCCACTTT. Translation: CASSFGNSPLHF.

V gene TRBV9 combines with J gene TRBJ1-1, with D tentatively TRBD1 (5 bases). V was pared by 0 bases and J by 7 bases, with 10 bases between. CDR1 and CDR2 from the germline V gene are SGDLS and YYNGEE. The CDR3 is 13 residues long. The CDR3 coding sequence is TGTGCCAGCAGCGTAGCGGGGCATGGTGAAGCTTTCTTT. Translated: CASSVAGHGEAFF.

This clone was detected many times. The V gene is TRBV2, the J gene TRBJ1-1; D might be TRBD1 (5 bases). V was cut by 6 bases and J by 0 bases, with 11 bases left in between. Germline V CDR1 and CDR2: SNHLY, FYNNEI. CDR3 length equals 14 residues. The CDR3 DNA follows: TGTGCCAGCAGGGGTGACAGCCTGAACACTGAAGCTTTCTTT. Its protein is CASRGDSLNTEAFF.

The chain carries TRBV28 and TRBJ1-1, with no clear D. V was cut by 6 bases and J by 2 bases, with 10 bases left in between. CDR1 is MDHEN and CDR2 is SYDVKM in the germline V gene. This CDR3 is built from 13 residues. The CDR3 nucleotides read TGTGCCAGCAGAACAGATATTAACACTGAAGCTTTCTTT. The encoded protein is CASRTDINTEAFF.

CDR3 nucleotides: TGTGCCAGCAGCGCCGGGAACACCATATATTTT. This sequence encodes CASSAGNTIYF. The rearrangement uses TRBV12-3 or TRBV12-4 and TRBJ1-3; D uncertain. The CDR3 is 11 amino acids. Trimming shortened V by 6 bases and J by 7 bases, and 7 bases separated the two germline ends.